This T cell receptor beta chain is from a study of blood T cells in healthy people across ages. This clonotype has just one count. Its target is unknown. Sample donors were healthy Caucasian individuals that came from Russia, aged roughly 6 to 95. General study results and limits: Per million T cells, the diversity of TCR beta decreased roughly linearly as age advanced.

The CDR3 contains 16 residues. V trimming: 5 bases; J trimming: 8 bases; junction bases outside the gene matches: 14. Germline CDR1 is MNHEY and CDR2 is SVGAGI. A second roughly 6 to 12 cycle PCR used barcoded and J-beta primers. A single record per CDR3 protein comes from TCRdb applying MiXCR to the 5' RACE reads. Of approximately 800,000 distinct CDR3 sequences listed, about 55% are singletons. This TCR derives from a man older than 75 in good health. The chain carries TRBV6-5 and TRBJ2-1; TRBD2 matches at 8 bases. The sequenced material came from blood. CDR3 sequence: CASSRSSGMTTDEQFF. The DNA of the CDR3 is TGTGCCAGCAGTCGCAGTAGCGGGATGACTACCGATGAGCAGTTCTTC.